The TCR beta chain described here comes from a study of blood T cell repertoires in COVID-19. Study as a whole: Donors in the United States, Italy and Spain gave samples during acute or convalescent COVID-19.

Source study methods: Reference gene primer amplification yielded estimated nucleated cell counts. Clones were read by immunoSEQ multiplex PCR, and TCRdb kept only the in-frame ones, dropping some. The V and J calls and the clone size are those of that table, but D and trimming were determined from the DNA. Of roughly 150,000 clones detected, 90% to 95% appear once; the ten largest clones hold 2%. This CDR3 has 17 amino acids. The V gene lost 0 bases and the J gene lost 0 bases, with 13 bases spanning the gap. Germline loops: CDR1 SGDLS, CDR2 YYNGEE. Seattle participants joined during active infection and were tracked over time. This clone was observed a single time.

This sequence originates from a woman in her fifties or sixties with COVID-19, enrolled during active disease. The chain couples TRBV9 to TRBJ1-3; D remains ambiguous. The sequenced material came from peripheral blood. The CDR3 here is CASSVAAGSSSGNTIYF. The CDR3 DNA reads as TGTGCCAGCAGCGTAGCTGCAGGTTCAAGCTCTGGAAACACCATATATTTT.